This T cell receptor (beta chain) was sequenced during a study of T cell responses to AZD1222 COVID-19 vaccine. The count of this clone is one. Its antigen is not known. Clones were sequenced by immunoSEQ multiplex PCR, and TCRdb holds only the in-frame ones, with some missing. The sample contains about 200,000 clones, about 92% of which appear only once. CDR1 is MNHEY, CDR2 SVGAGI, per germline. The CDR3 runs to 15 residues. With 6 bases clipped from V and 4 bases from J, the junction kept 6 bases outside the gene matches. Study-level findings and limits: The span of vaccine-associated CD4 TCRs extended across spike, with dominance at 160-218 and 743-854. Seropositivity was recorded at baseline in only a handful of AZD1222 recipients. Donors in the cohort were predominantly white British and more often female, and clonal diversity was possibly underestimated.

The chain couples TRBV6-5 to TRBJ2-1, with 10 nucleotides matching TRBD1. This receptor was identified in an adult in good health. Specimen: peripheral blood, collected on day 0 of MenACWY control vaccination. CDR3 nucleotide sequence: TGTGCCAGCAGGAACCGGGACAGGGGATACAATGAGCAGTTCTTC. Protein product: CASRNRDRGYNEQFF.